Below, 15 T cell receptor beta chains from the same sample are listed, as sequenced in a study of cytomegalovirus exposure and HLA in healthy donors (dated by TCRdb to the late 2010s). Libraries were built with the immunoSEQ multiplex PCR assay. Held by TCRdb, this immuneACCESS table contains in-frame sequences only and omits some clones. Under half of the omission traces to an unresolved V gene where checked; the cause of the rest is unknown. Recorded for this sample are some 140,000 clones; more than 70% of them occurred a single time. Of the sample, approximately 2% falls within the top ten clones. Sequencing was carried out using PBMCs. Every receptor here comes from a human donor in good health.

This chain connects TRBV27 to TRBJ2-5; D gene uncertain. Between the trimmed V and J ends, which lost 3 bases and 2 bases, there was a span of 7 bases. Looked up from germline, CDR1 is MNHEY and CDR2 is SMNVEV (reference sequence). This CDR3 has 13 amino acids. The CDR3 sequence is CASSFRSQETQYF. In DNA, the CDR3 is TGTGCCAGCAGTTTCAGATCGCAAGAGACCCAGTACTTC.

This chain links TRBV5-1 with TRBJ2-3; 10 nucleotides match TRBD2. Trimming took 3 bases from V and 3 from J; bases not matched to a gene: 4. Germline V lookup: CDR1 SGHRS, CDR2 YFSETQ. The CDR3 loop spans 15 amino acids. CDR3 DNA: TGCGCCAGCAGCTCCGGGACTAGCGTGACAGATACGCAGTATTTT. It specifies CASSSGTSVTDTQYF.

This clone has only a few counts. The chain recombines TRBV7-9 with TRBJ2-5, with TRBD1 identical over 7 bases. Germline V gives CDR1 SEHNR, CDR2 FQNEAQ (reference sequence). V shed 7 bases and J 3 bases; nucleotides not matched to a gene: 8. The CDR3 contains 14 residues. In DNA, the CDR3 is TGTGCCAGCACTAGGGCAGGGGGTGAAGAGACCCAGTACTTC. Translating gives CASTRAGGEETQYF.

V is TRBV10-3 and J is TRBJ2-1; 8 bases map to TRBD2. Trimming took 3 bases from V and 5 from J; bases not matched to a gene: 12. Germline V gives CDR1 ENHRY, CDR2 SYGVKD. The CDR3 extends over 17 amino acids. In DNA, the CDR3 is TGTGCCATCAGTGAAGGGTTGCTCGGGGGGGCCCACAATGAGCAGTTCTTC. Protein product: CAISEGLLGGAHNEQFF.

The chain couples TRBV2 to TRBJ1-6; D is unclear. V was shortened by 7 bases and J by 3 bases, with 4 bases between the two germline ends. Germline V CDR1 and CDR2: SNHLY, FYNNEI. This CDR3 spans 12 amino acids. CDR3 sequence reads: CASNGYNSPLHF. The CDR3 coding sequence is TGTGCCAGCAACGGCTATAATTCACCCCTCCACTTT.

This clone was observed once. This chain links TRBV6-1 with TRBJ2-5; D uncertain. The germline CDR1 and CDR2 sequences are MNHNS and SASEGT. There are 13 residues in the CDR3. Trimming took 5 bases from V and 5 from J, leaving 12 bases between them. CDR3 amino acids: CASSRAAAETQYF. For the CDR3, the DNA is TGTGCCAGCAGTCGTGCCGCAGCGGAGACCCAGTACTTC.

The chain employs TRBV27 and TRBJ2-3, with 9 bases identical to TRBD2. The germline V gene has CDR1 MNHEY and CDR2 SMNVEV (reference sequence). V lost 5 bases, J lost 2 bases, and 11 bases stayed unmatched. The CDR3 runs 17 residues. CDR3: CASSPRAAGGPTDTQYF. CDR3 bases: TGTGCCAGCAGTCCCCGAGCGGCGGGAGGGCCCACAGATACGCAGTATTTT.

The chain is built from TRBV6-5 and TRBJ2-7; TRBD1 agrees at 7 bases. This CDR3 has 15 amino acids. Per germline, CDR1 MNHEY and CDR2 SVGAGI. The trim removed 6 bases at V and 2 bases at J, leaving 10 bases unmatched. The CDR3, as DNA: TGTGCCAGCAGACGGAACAGGGGAGATACCTACGAGCAGTACTTC. This gives the protein CASRRNRGDTYEQYF.

This sequence joins TRBV4-3 and TRBJ1-3; possible D gene TRBD1, 6 bases. Per the germline V gene, CDR1 is LGHNA and CDR2 is YSLEER. The CDR3 runs to 15 residues. Trimming removed 4 bases at V and 0 bases at J, with 10 bases between. The CDR3 sequence: CASSPGQFSGNTIYF. For the CDR3, the DNA is TGCGCCAGCAGCCCAGGACAGTTCTCTGGAAACACCATATATTTT.

V gene TRBV29-1 combines with J gene TRBJ2-1; 7 nucleotides match TRBD1. Germline CDR1 is SQVTM and CDR2 is ANQGSEA. With 5 bases clipped from V and 0 bases from J, the junction kept 4 bases outside the gene matches. The CDR3 runs to 14 residues. CDR3: CSVSRGSSYNEQFF. CDR3 DNA sequence: TGCAGCGTTTCCAGGGGGAGCTCCTACAATGAGCAGTTCTTC.

The rearrangement uses TRBV30 and TRBJ2-3; 8 bases align to TRBD2. The CDR3 runs 14 residues. Germline V gene lookup returns CDR1 GTSNPN and CDR2 SVGIG (reference sequence). J was trimmed by 3 bases and V by 3 bases; bases with no gene match: 5. CDR3 loop: CAWSSGSRTDTQYF. The DNA for the CDR3 is TGTGCCTGGAGCAGCGGGAGCAGGACAGATACGCAGTATTTT.

The chain joins TRBV7-3 to TRBJ2-7, with 7 bases matching TRBD1. The length of the CDR3 is 15 residues. V dropped 5 bases and J dropped 2; count of bases not matched to a gene: 9. CDR1 is SGHTA and CDR2 is FQGTGA in the germline V gene. The CDR3 spells CASSQEPGQTYEQYF. The DNA for the CDR3 is TGTGCCAGCAGCCAAGAGCCGGGACAGACCTACGAGCAGTACTTC.

The genes are TRBV9 and TRBJ2-5; the match to TRBD2 covers 7 bases. The CDR3 is made up of 18 amino acids. J lost 2 bases, V lost 0 bases, and 13 bases had no gene match. The germline V gene encodes CDR1 SGDLS and CDR2 YYNGEE. In DNA, the CDR3 is TGTGCCAGCAGCGTAGGAAGGGGAGCGGGGAACTCACAAGAGACCCAGTACTTC. This translates into CASSVGRGAGNSQETQYF.

The chain employs TRBV7-6 and TRBJ2-7; D perhaps matches TRBD1 (5 bases). CDR1 and CDR2 (germline): SGHVS, FNYEAQ. The CDR3 is 14 amino acids. V lost 5 bases, J lost 5 bases, and 16 bases lay in between. The CDR3 DNA follows: TGTGCCAGCAGCCCAAGGTCAGGGTTGGACGAGCAGTACTTC. It specifies CASSPRSGLDEQYF.

Here the CDR3 DNA reads TGTGCCAGCAGCTTAGCGCGGGCCGGGGAGCTGTTTTTT. It encodes CASSLARAGELFF. The chain has TRBV11-3 and TRBJ2-2; tentative D call: TRBD2 (5 bases). Germline CDR1 is SGHNT and CDR2 is YENEEA. V lost 1 base and J lost 6, with 6 bases in between. This CDR3 spans 13 amino acids.